This entry lists 12 T cell receptor beta chains sequenced from one sample in a study of chronic HIV infection and antiretroviral therapy. TCRdb passed the 5' RACE reads through MiXCR, listing each CDR3 protein once. The sample yields some 38,000 distinct CDR3 sequences, around 8.7% seen once. The source material was peripheral blood. These receptor sequences come from an adult who had HIV and had not received antiretroviral therapy, or was an uninfected healthy control (not recorded which).

The chain recombines TRBV7-2 with TRBJ2-5; D uncertain. In germline, CDR1 is SGHTA, CDR2 FQGNSA. Trimming removed 5 bases from V and 5 bases from J, with 18 bases in between. The CDR3 contains 15 residues. CDR3 loop: CASSPEMGKWETQYF. The CDR3 DNA reads TGTGCCAGCAGCCCCGAAATGGGGAAGTGGGAGACCCAGTACTTC.

Only a few counts were recorded for this clonotype. The V call is TRBV3-1, the J call TRBJ1-1; D not certain. The CDR3 is 11 amino acids. Germline assignment: CDR1 LGHDT and CDR2 YNNKEL (reference sequence). Between the trimmed V and J ends, which lost 5 bases and 5 bases, there was a span of 6 bases. The CDR3 DNA reads TGTGCCAGCAGCACCCTGACTGAAGCTTTCTTT. Translating gives CASSTLTEAFF.

The chain has TRBV10-3 and TRBJ1-1; D not resolved. Looked up from germline, CDR1 is ENHRY and CDR2 is SYGVKD. The CDR3 contains 13 residues. Trimming stripped 5 bases from V and 1 base from J, with 8 bases between. The CDR3 DNA reads as TGTGCCATCAGTTCAGGTTGGAACACTGAAGCTTTCTTT. The encoded protein is CAISSGWNTEAFF.

With regard to this clonotype: An end of the junction differs from the germline gene, which may be a read error. The rearrangement joins TRBV28 to TRBJ1-5; 7 bases are a match to TRBD1. The CDR3 is 17 amino acids. In germline, CDR1 is MDHEN, CDR2 SYDVKM. For the CDR3, the DNA is TGTGCCAGCAGTTTAGTCTCCGGGACAGTTAGCAATCAGCCCCAGAATTTT. Its translation is CASSLVSGTVSNQPQNF.

This clonotype has at least ten counts. V usage is TRBV7-9 and J usage is TRBJ2-1; D gene ambiguous. Germline CDR1 SEHNR, CDR2 FQNEAQ (reference sequence). V lost 1 base to trimming and J lost 4 bases, with 8 bases between them. The CDR3 runs to 14 residues. The CDR3 sequence is CASSLGLNYNEQFF. CDR3 bases: TGTGCCAGCAGCTTAGGCCTAAATTACAATGAGCAGTTCTTC.

This clonotype appeared a few times. The rearrangement links TRBV27 to TRBJ2-3, with D maybe TRBD2 (6 bases). This CDR3 comprises 15 residues. Per the germline V gene, CDR1 is MNHEY and CDR2 is SMNVEV (reference sequence). V shed 7 bases and J shed 1 base, with 15 bases lying between them. The DNA for the CDR3 is TGTGCCAGCACCAAGGTTAGCGGAGGCACAGATACGCAGTATTTT. Protein: CASTKVSGGTDTQYF.

Comments on this clonotype: Given a much more abundant clone one base away, this may be a read error. The chain recombines TRBV28 with TRBJ1-1; TRBD1 is a possible D gene (5 bases). The CDR3 length is 14 residues. Germline V lookup: CDR1 MDHEN, CDR2 SYDVKM. Between the trimmed V and J ends, which lost 5 bases and 12 bases, there was a span of 22 bases. This CDR3 is CASSPVAGTGETFF. CDR3 DNA sequence: TGTGCCAGCAGTCCCGTCGCGGGAACAGGAGAAACTTTCTTT.

This clonotype was detected ten times or more. This chain joins TRBV28 and TRBJ2-7; 11 bases align to TRBD2. Germline assignment: CDR1 MDHEN and CDR2 SYDVKM. Losses at the gene ends were 6 bases for V and 7 bases for J; bases not matched to a gene: 14. The CDR3 is 16 residues long. The CDR3 reads CASRLAGGHEVEEQYF. CDR3 sequence (DNA): TGTGCCAGCAGATTAGCGGGAGGGCACGAAGTTGAAGAGCAGTACTTC.

This clonotype was seen only a few times. This chain links TRBV28 with TRBJ2-1; TRBD1 agrees at 7 bases. The length of the CDR3 is 15 residues. Germline V gives CDR1 MDHEN, CDR2 SYDVKM. Losses at the gene ends were 2 bases for V and 7 bases for J; bases not matched to a gene: 8. The CDR3 nucleotides are TGTGCCAGCAGTTTACTTTCGACAGGGCGAAATGAGCAGTTCTTC. This translates into CASSLLSTGRNEQFF.

Remarks on this clonotype: This clone may be a read error of a much larger clone one base away. This chain connects TRBV29-1 to TRBJ1-2; tentative D call: TRBD1 (5 bases). The V end lost 4 bases, the J end lost 9 bases, and 18 bases lay between the germline ends. This CDR3 region has 13 residues. CDR1 is SQVTM and CDR2 is ANQGSEA in the germline V gene. CDR3 residues: CSVVLGPSYCYTF. The CDR3 coding sequence is TGCAGCGTTGTCTTGGGACCATCTTATTGCTACACCTTC.

This clonotype was detected ten times or more. V and J are TRBV28 and TRBJ2-3, with no clear D. This CDR3 contains 17 residues. V lost 0 bases and J 0 bases, leaving 13 bases between the germline ends. Germline assignment: CDR1 MDHEN and CDR2 SYDVKM. The CDR3 loop is CASSLWIRNSSTDTQYF. Written as DNA, the CDR3 is TGTGCCAGCAGTTTATGGATCCGGAACTCTAGCACAGATACGCAGTATTTT. The entire variable domain, with the rest obtained from reference TRBV28 and TRBJ2-3, is as follows: DVKVTQSSRYLVKRTGEKVFLECVQDMDHENMFWYRQDPGLGLRLIYFSYDVKMKEKGDIPEGYSVSREKKERFSLILESASTNQTSMYLCASSLWIRNSSTDTQYFGPGTRLTVL.

As DNA, the CDR3 is TGTGCCAGCAGCCACCCCGGACTAGCGAGGCTTCACTCCTACGAGCAGTACTTC. It translates to CASSHPGLARLHSYEQYF. This chain joins TRBV2 and TRBJ2-7; TRBD2 matches 9 bases. V lost 6 bases to trimming and J lost 0 bases; unmatched junction nucleotides: 15. The germline gives CDR1 SNHLY, CDR2 FYNNEI. The CDR3 consists of 18 residues. The complete variable domain, with remaining parts taken from reference TRBV2 and TRBJ2-7, reads EPEVTQTPSHQVTQMGQEVILRCVPISNHLYFYWYRQILGQKVEFLVSFYNNEISEKSEIFDDQFSVERPDGSNFTLKIRSTKLEDSAMYFCASSHPGLARLHSYEQYFGPGTRLTVT.